The 14 T cell receptor beta chains presented below share a single source sample, sequenced in a study of blood T cell repertoires in COVID-19. Data came from immunoSEQ multiplex PCR; TCRdb stores just in-frame clones and leaves some out. The sample lists approximately 210,000 clones; 85% to 90% were seen once. The source material was peripheral blood. Every receptor here comes from a man aged 50 to 60 with COVID-19, enrolled during active disease.

The chain has TRBV3-1 (or the pseudogene TRBV3-2) and TRBJ2-2, with 7 positions matching TRBD1. After removal of 3 bases from V and 7 bases from J, the junction contained 11 bases not matched to a gene. This CDR3 comprises 16 residues. Germline loops: CDR1 LGHDT, CDR2 YNNKEL (reference sequence). The CDR3 DNA follows: TGTGCCAGCAGCCAGGGTACGCAGGGGGTTAACGGGGAGCTGTTTTTT. This encodes CASSQGTQGVNGELFF.

The chain couples TRBV5-1 to TRBJ2-7; D is possibly TRBD1 (6 bases). The germline gives CDR1 SGHRS, CDR2 YFSETQ. Trimming pared 1 base from V and 0 bases from J, leaving 14 bases between. This CDR3 has 16 residues. The CDR3 region is CASSLRDTGTSYEQYF. The CDR3 DNA follows: TGCGCCAGCAGCTTGCGGGACACCGGAACCTCCTACGAGCAGTACTTC.

About this clone itself: The same CDR3 can be traced to other DNA sequences in this sample. This sequence joins TRBV18 and TRBJ1-2; 7 bases match TRBD1. In germline, CDR1 is KGHSH, CDR2 LQKENI. The CDR3 contains 12 residues. After removal of 3 bases from V and 6 bases from J, the junction contained 1 base not matched to a gene. CDR3 residues: CASSPQGDGYTF. DNA for the CDR3: TGTGCCAGCTCACCTCAGGGGGATGGCTACACCTTC.

The chain employs TRBV9 and TRBJ1-3; maybe TRBD1 (5 bases). The V gene lost 2 bases and the J gene lost 1 base, with 13 bases spanning the gap. The V gene's germline CDR1 is SGDLS and CDR2 YYNGEE. This CDR3 comprises 16 residues. This CDR3 reads CASSVLQGTSGNTIYF. The CDR3 region has the DNA TGTGCCAGCAGCGTCCTTCAGGGTACTTCTGGAAACACCATATATTTT. The full variable domain, its missing parts supplied by reference TRBV9 and TRBJ1-3, is DSGVTQTPKHLITATGQRVTLRCSPRSGDLSVYWYQQSLDQGLQFLIQYYNGEERAKGNILERFSAQQFPDLHSELNLSSLELGDSALYFCASSVLQGTSGNTIYFGEGSWLTVV.

The V call is TRBV19, the J call TRBJ2-3; 14 bases align to TRBD2. The junction had 7 bases not matched to a gene; V was cut back by 4 bases and J by 1 base. Germline assignment: CDR1 LNHDA and CDR2 SQIVND (reference sequence). The CDR3 is made up of 18 amino acids. CDR3 region: CASSTTSGGALGTDTQYF. CDR3 in DNA: TGTGCCAGTAGTACGACTAGCGGGGGGGCTCTAGGCACAGATACGCAGTATTTT.

This chain connects TRBV5-6 to TRBJ2-2, with D possibly matching TRBD2 (6 bases). V lost 4 bases and J lost 6, with 13 bases in between. The CDR3 has 14 amino acids. Looked up from germline, CDR1 is SGHDT and CDR2 is YYEEEE. The CDR3 DNA reads TGTGCCAGCAGCCCGGAGGGGACCGCCGGGGAGCTGTTTTTT. This translates into CASSPEGTAGELFF.

The chain employs TRBV3-1 (or the pseudogene TRBV3-2) and TRBJ2-6, with 9 bases fitting TRBD2. V gave up 4 bases and J gave up 0 bases; unmatched junction bases: 4. CDR1 and CDR2 from the germline V gene are LGHDT and YNNKEL (reference sequence). CDR3 size: 17 residues. The CDR3 nucleotides are TGTGCCAGCAGCCTTAGCGGGAGACCCTCTGGGGCCAACGTCCTGACTTTC. Protein product: CASSLSGRPSGANVLTF.

J is TRBJ2-7 and V is TRBV12-1; the table's D call, TRBD2, has no DNA check behind it. TRBV12-1 is a documented pseudogene. This CDR3 is built from 13 residues. CDR3 protein: CASSSWEGYEQYF. The CDR3 DNA is TGTGCCAGCAGCTCCTGGGAGGGCTACGAGCAGTACTTC.

This clone was seen a few times. The identical CDR3 is also encoded by other nucleotide sequences in the sample. V gene TRBV29-1 combines with J gene TRBJ2-4; 7 bases agree with TRBD1. The CDR3 extends over 14 amino acids. The junction had 6 bases not matched to a gene; V was cut back by 2 bases and J by 5 bases. Looked up from germline, CDR1 is SQVTM and CDR2 is ANQGSEA. The CDR3 here is CSVEKGAGQNIQYF. CDR3 DNA sequence: TGCAGCGTTGAAAAGGGGGCAGGGCAAAACATTCAGTACTTC.

This clone was observed once. The chain joins TRBV5-5 to TRBJ2-2, with TRBD2 identical over 11 bases. The CDR3 runs to 17 residues. Germline assignment: CDR1 SGHKS and CDR2 YYEKEE (reference sequence). With V trimmed by 4 bases and J by 4 bases, 9 bases remained unmatched. In DNA, the CDR3 is TGTGCCAGCAGCCGGGGCCCGGGACTAGCGGTCACCGGGGAGCTGTTTTTT. Protein product: CASSRGPGLAVTGELFF.

The chain joins TRBV6-5 to TRBJ2-7, with 8 bases matching TRBD1. Germline lookup yields CDR1 MNHEY and CDR2 SVGAGI. Losses at the gene ends were 5 bases for V and 0 bases for J; bases not matched to a gene: 6. The CDR3 consists of 15 residues. As DNA, the CDR3 is TGTGCCAGCAGTAACAGGGGGGCCCTCTCCTACGAGCAGTACTTC. This translates into CASSNRGALSYEQYF.

The rearrangement joins TRBV11-2 to TRBJ1-1, with unresolved D. From germline, CDR1 is SGHAT and CDR2 FQNNGV. This CDR3 is 12 amino acids long. The ends were cut back, 5 bases at V and 11 bases at J, with 15 bases in the middle. The CDR3 region has the DNA TGTGCCAGCAGCCGGGAGTCAGTCGAGGCTTTCTTT. This sequence encodes CASSRESVEAFF. Full variable domain (missing parts from reference TRBV11-2 and TRBJ1-1): EAGVAQSPRYKIIEKRQSVAFWCNPISGHATLYWYQQILGQGPKLLIQFQNNGVVDDSQLPKDRFSAERLKGVDSTLKIQPAKLEDSAVYLCASSRESVEAFFGQGTRLTVV.

The chain carries TRBV2 and TRBJ2-1; TRBD1 matches 7 bases. The J segment lost 3 bases and the V segment lost 6 bases, leaving 5 bases of the junction unmatched. This CDR3 has 14 amino acids. Germline CDR1 and CDR2: SNHLY and FYNNEI. The CDR3 is CASRARTGYNEQFF. CDR3 sequence (DNA): TGTGCCAGCAGAGCCCGGACAGGCTACAATGAGCAGTTCTTC.

The chain links TRBV2 to TRBJ1-6; D is ambiguous. The CDR3 contains 15 residues. Germline CDR1 reads SNHLY; CDR2 reads FYNNEI. Trimming left V 6 bases short and J 9 bases short, with 18 bases between. CDR3 coding DNA: TGTGCCAGCAGGTCACTGACGAGGGTAGGTTCACCCCTCCACTTT. This sequence encodes CASRSLTRVGSPLHF.